The next 19 T cell receptor beta chains were all read from a single sample in a study of cytomegalovirus exposure and HLA in healthy donors. PCR was performed using 60 Vbeta and 13 Jbeta primers. Profiling relied on immunoSEQ multiplex PCR, and the TCRdb table lists in-frame clones only, not all of them. The table records over 50,000 clones, around 87% of them present only once. The sample comprised PBMCs. The origin of the receptors is a young man in good health and CMV-seronegative.

The count of this clone is one. This rearrangement joins TRBV30 to TRBJ2-7, with 8 bases aligning to TRBD1. This CDR3 comprises 12 residues. V shed 1 base and J 6 bases; nucleotides not matched to a gene: 2. The germline gives CDR1 GTSNPN, CDR2 SVGIG (reference sequence). CDR3 bases: TGTGCCTGGAGTGCGACAGGGGCCGAGCAGTACTTC. Its protein product is CAWSATGAEQYF.

This rearrangement joins TRBV7-9 to TRBJ2-5, with 8 nucleotides matching TRBD1. Germline-derived CDR1 and CDR2 are SEHNR and FQNEAQ (reference sequence). This CDR3 has 15 residues. With V trimmed by 1 base and J by 3 bases, 4 bases remained unmatched. CDR3 nucleotide sequence: TGTGCCAGCAGCTTAGTCGTGACAGGGGAAGAGACCCAGTACTTC. Its translation is CASSLVVTGEETQYF.

The table lists this clone with a count of one. The rearrangement uses TRBV4-2 and TRBJ2-2, with D maybe TRBD1 (5 bases). Germline V lookup: CDR1 LGHNA, CDR2 YNFKEQ. The CDR3 spans 16 residues. V lost 4 bases to trimming and J lost 5 bases, with 17 bases between them. The chain's CDR3 is CASSPQAAGLTGELFF. DNA for the CDR3: TGTGCCAGCAGCCCCCAAGCCGCAGGGCTGACCGGGGAGCTGTTTTTT.

V is TRBV10-1 and J is TRBJ2-1; 7 bases are a match to TRBD2. V dropped 9 bases and J dropped 0; count of bases not matched to a gene: 8. Germline CDR1 and CDR2: WNHNN and SYGVQD (reference sequence). The CDR3 has 15 residues. The CDR3, as DNA: TGCGCCAGGACCTGGGGAGGGGTCTCCTACAATGAGCAGTTCTTC. Translated, it gives CARTWGGVSYNEQFF.

This chain joins TRBV7-9 and TRBJ1-2, with TRBD1 matching over 7 bases. This CDR3 is built from 15 residues. J was trimmed by 5 bases and V by 5 bases; bases with no gene match: 11. CDR1 and CDR2 from the germline V gene are SEHNR and FQNEAQ (reference sequence). CDR3 loop: CASSPQGQPLYGYTF. The CDR3 DNA sequence: TGTGCCAGCAGCCCCCAGGGACAGCCTCTTTATGGCTACACCTTC.

The CDR3 is CASSLASSYNSPLHF. CDR3 DNA: TGTGCCAGCAGTTTAGCCAGCTCCTATAATTCACCCCTCCACTTT. This sequence joins TRBV28 and TRBJ1-6; D remains ambiguous. Germline V CDR1 and CDR2: MDHEN, SYDVKM. The V gene lost 2 bases and the J gene lost 0 bases, with 5 bases spanning the gap. The CDR3 has 15 amino acids.

The rearrangement joins TRBV18 to TRBJ1-5; 7 bases are a match to TRBD1. This CDR3 comprises 14 residues. Germline V gives CDR1 KGHSH, CDR2 LQKENI. The trim removed 3 bases at V and 4 bases at J, leaving 3 bases unmatched. CDR3 sequence reads: CASSPTGDNQPQHF. In DNA, the CDR3 is TGTGCCAGCTCACCCACAGGGGATAATCAGCCCCAGCATTTT.

The V gene is TRBV5-8, the J gene TRBJ1-1; the match to TRBD1 covers 7 bases. Germline assignment: CDR1 SGHTS and CDR2 YDEGEE. V was clipped by 5 bases and J by 0 bases; unmatched bases: 7. This CDR3 comprises 15 residues. The CDR3 sequence is CASSRTGFVNTEAFF. In DNA form, the CDR3 reads TGTGCCAGCAGTCGGACAGGTTTCGTGAACACTGAAGCTTTCTTT. The entire variable domain, with the rest obtained from reference TRBV5-8 and TRBJ1-1, is as follows: EAGVTQSPTHLIKTRGQQATLRCSPISGHTSVYWYQQALGLGLQFLLWYDEGEERNRGNFPPRFSGRQFPNYSSELNVNALELEDSALYLCASSRTGFVNTEAFFGQGTRLTVV.

This clone appeared once. The chain uses TRBV5-4 and TRBJ2-5; D perhaps matches TRBD2 (6 bases). CDR1 is SGHNT, CDR2 YYREEE, per germline (reference sequence). This CDR3 is built from 16 residues. V gave up 0 bases and J gave up 4 bases, with 16 bases separating them. CDR3 nucleotide sequence: TGTGCCAGCAGCTTGGGGGGGGACCCTGTCAGAGAGACCCAGTACTTC. This codes for CASSLGGDPVRETQYF.

This chain uses TRBV27 with TRBJ2-3; maybe TRBD2 (6 bases). V shed 7 bases and J shed 5 bases, with 7 bases lying between them. The CDR3 contains 11 residues. The germline V gene encodes CDR1 MNHEY and CDR2 SMNVEV (reference sequence). The CDR3 bases are TGTGCCAGCATGGGGGGAGATACGCAGTATTTT. The encoded protein is CASMGGDTQYF.

The chain uses TRBV30 and TRBJ2-1, with 12 bases matching TRBD2. V trimming: 8 bases; J trimming: 6 bases; junction bases outside the gene matches: 11. The CDR3 has 15 residues. CDR1 is GTSNPN and CDR2 is SVGIG in the germline V gene (reference sequence). CDR3 bases: TGTGCCGCTAGCGGGGGGGGGACCTCCCGCAATGAGCAGTTCTTC. Translated, it gives CAASGGGTSRNEQFF.

This chain connects TRBV28 to TRBJ1-4; maybe TRBD1 (6 bases). CDR1 MDHEN and CDR2 SYDVKM come from the germline V gene. The germline V and J ends were trimmed by 6 bases and 0 bases, with 11 bases remaining between them. The CDR3 contains 15 residues. CDR3 DNA sequence: TGTGCCAGCAGAACTTACAGGGCAACTAATGAAAAACTGTTTTTT. It encodes CASRTYRATNEKLFF.

The sample holds a few counts of this clone. V gene TRBV6-1 combines with J gene TRBJ2-5, with D unclear. V lost 2 bases, J lost 2 bases, and 3 bases lay in between. Germline assignment: CDR1 MNHNS and CDR2 SASEGT. The CDR3 has 12 residues. CDR3 nucleotides: TGTGCCAGCAGTGAACAACAAGAGACCCAGTACTTC. Its translation: CASSEQQETQYF.

The chain combines TRBV6-4 with TRBJ1-2; no clear D gene. Germline V CDR1 and CDR2: MRHNA, SNTAGT. V was cut by 3 bases and J by 8 bases, with 16 bases left in between. The CDR3 length is 14 residues. The CDR3 protein is CASSEVAGLGGYTF. CDR3 DNA: TGTGCCAGCAGTGAAGTCGCTGGCCTCGGGGGCTACACCTTC.

As DNA, the CDR3 is TGTGCCATCAGTTGGGACAGGAACACTGAAGCTTTCTTT. Its protein is CAISWDRNTEAFF. V is TRBV10-3 and J is TRBJ1-1; 7 positions match TRBD1. The trim removed 5 bases at V and 1 base at J, leaving 1 base unmatched. Germline V gene lookup returns CDR1 ENHRY and CDR2 SYGVKD. The CDR3 length is 13 residues.

In the case of this clone: One junction end does not reproduce the germline sequence, and a read error may be involved. The chain recombines TRBV7-7 with TRBJ2-5; D gene uncertain. CDR3 length: 14 amino acids. Per the germline V gene, CDR1 is SSHAT and CDR2 is FNYEAQ (reference sequence). CDR3 DNA: TGTGCTAGCAGCTTCCATGAGTACCAAGAGACCCAGTACTTC. It is translated as CASSFHEYQETQYF.

This chain connects TRBV6-6 to TRBJ1-6; TRBD1 agrees at 8 bases. With 0 bases clipped from V and 8 bases from J, the junction kept 6 bases outside the gene matches. This CDR3 comprises 16 residues. Germline CDR1 reads MNHNY; CDR2 reads SVGAGI (reference sequence). CDR3 sequence (DNA): TGTGCCAGCAGTTACTCGATGGCGACAGGGGATTCACCCCTCCACTTT. Translated, it gives CASSYSMATGDSPLHF.

V gene TRBV5-6 combines with J gene TRBJ2-1, with TRBD1 as a possible D gene (5 bases). The ends were cut back, 3 bases at V and 0 bases at J, with 13 bases in the middle. Germline-derived CDR1 and CDR2 are SGHDT and YYEEEE. This CDR3 comprises 16 residues. The CDR3 DNA sequence: TGTGCCAGCAGCTCGACAGTTAAAAGCTCCTACAATGAGCAGTTCTTC. Translating gives CASSSTVKSSYNEQFF.

As concerns this clone: Additional DNA sequences in this sample encode the identical CDR3. The chain combines TRBV7-8 with TRBJ1-5, with 7 bases fitting TRBD1. Trimming took 4 bases from V and 2 from J; bases not matched to a gene: 5. CDR3 length: 15 amino acids. Germline V lookup: CDR1 SGHVS, CDR2 FQNEAQ. This CDR3 reads CASSSSGGGNQPQHF. The CDR3, as DNA: TGTGCCAGCAGCTCCTCAGGGGGTGGCAATCAGCCCCAGCATTTT.